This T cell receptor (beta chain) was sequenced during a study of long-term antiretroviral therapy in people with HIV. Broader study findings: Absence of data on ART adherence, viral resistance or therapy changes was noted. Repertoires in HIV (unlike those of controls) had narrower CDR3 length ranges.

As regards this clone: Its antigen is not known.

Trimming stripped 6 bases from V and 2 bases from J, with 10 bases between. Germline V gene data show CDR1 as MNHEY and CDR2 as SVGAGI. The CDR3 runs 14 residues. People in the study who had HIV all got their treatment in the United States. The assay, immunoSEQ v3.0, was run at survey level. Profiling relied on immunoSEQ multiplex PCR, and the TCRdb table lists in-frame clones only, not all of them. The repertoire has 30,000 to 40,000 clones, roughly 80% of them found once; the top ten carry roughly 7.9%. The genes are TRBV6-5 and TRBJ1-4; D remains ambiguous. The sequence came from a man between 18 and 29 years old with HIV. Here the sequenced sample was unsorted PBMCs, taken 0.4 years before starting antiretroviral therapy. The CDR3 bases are TGTGCCAGCAGCCCGGGAATTACTAATGAAAAACTGTTTTTT. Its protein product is CASSPGITNEKLFF.